This T cell receptor beta chain comes out of a study of cytomegalovirus exposure and HLA in healthy donors. With regard to this clone: As yet, its antigen is unknown.

The PCR contained 60 Vbeta and 13 Jbeta primers. Only in-frame clones appear in the TCRdb table, and some are missing; sequencing was by immunoSEQ multiplex PCR. The profile shows 150,000 to 200,000 clones, about 73% of them singletons. The study, taken as a whole, reports: Roughly uniform depth of sequencing across donors was assumed in presence/absence analyses. Reports showed the classifier diagnosing cytomegalovirus status with high specificity and sensitivity.

Germline V lookup: CDR1 MNHNS, CDR2 SASEGT. The CDR3 is 15 amino acids. V lost 2 bases, J lost 4 bases, and 12 bases lay in between. This chain connects TRBV6-1 to TRBJ2-1; D unresolved. The clonotype was recovered from a woman between 50 and 59 years old in good health and CMV-seropositive. The sample comprised PBMCs. CDR3: CASSESPPLYNEQFF. CDR3 DNA sequence: TGTGCCAGCAGTGAATCGCCACCCCTATACAATGAGCAGTTCTTC.